The 22 T cell receptor beta chains presented below share a single source sample, sequenced in a study of shared clonotypes between healthy human individuals. The assay was immunoSEQ multiplex PCR, and TCRdb's table has in-frame clones only and misses some. The table records approximately 340,000 clones, less than 75% of them present only once. The sequencing sample was made of memory CD4+ T cells sorted from blood. As for subset: CD45RA-negative fraction. The source of these receptors is a man between 25 and 39 years old in good health.

The chain carries TRBV28 and TRBJ2-7; tentatively, D is TRBD1 (5 bases). There are 12 residues in the CDR3. Trimming took off 8 bases at V and 2 bases at J, with 10 bases between the two ends. Germline CDR1 is MDHEN and CDR2 is SYDVKM. The CDR3 loop reads CASALGPYEQYF. In nucleotides, the CDR3 is TGTGCCAGCGCTCTGGGGCCCTACGAGCAGTACTTC.

V gene TRBV5-6 combines with J gene TRBJ2-2; D uncertain. Germline V CDR1 and CDR2: SGHDT, YYEEEE. The CDR3 is made up of 13 amino acids. Trimming pared 3 bases from V and 4 bases from J, leaving 7 bases between. CDR3 in DNA: TGTGCCAGCAGCTATGAGTCCACCGGGGAGCTGTTTTTT. Encoded protein: CASSYESTGELFF.

As regards this clone: A far larger clone is one base from this, pointing to a likely read error. The V gene is TRBV5-1, the J gene TRBJ2-3; no clear D gene. The germline V gene encodes CDR1 SGHRS and CDR2 YFSETQ. This CDR3 is 14 amino acids long. The CDR3 region has the DNA TGCGCCAACAGCTTGTTTGCGGGCACAGATACGCAGTATTTT. Translated, it gives CANSLFAGTDTQYF.

The chain recombines TRBV7-9 with TRBJ2-7; D gene ambiguous. The V gene lost 1 base and the J gene lost 4 bases, with 11 bases spanning the gap. Germline assignment: CDR1 SEHNR and CDR2 FQNEAQ (reference sequence). CDR3 length: 14 residues. As DNA, the CDR3 is TGTGCCAGCAGCTTAGAAAAGGGAAGGTACGAGCAGTACTTC. Amino acids: CASSLEKGRYEQYF. The full variable domain, rest sourced from reference TRBV7-9 and TRBJ2-7, is DTGVSQNPRHKITKRGQNVTFRCDPISEHNRLYWYRQTLGQGPEFLTYFQNEAQLEKSRLLSDRFSAERPKGSFSTLEIQRTEQGDSAMYLCASSLEKGRYEQYFGPGTRLTVT.

The genes are TRBV28 and TRBJ1-2; D call uncertain. The germline V and J ends were trimmed by 1 base and 8 bases, with 8 bases remaining between them. The germline V gene encodes CDR1 MDHEN and CDR2 SYDVKM. The CDR3 contains 12 residues. In nucleotides, the CDR3 is TGTGCCAGCAGTTTATCTAAAGGGGGCTACACCTTC. Translating gives CASSLSKGGYTF.

This clone was seen ten or more times. The chain links TRBV19 to TRBJ2-7, with D maybe TRBD2 (5 bases). The CDR3 spans 13 residues. With 2 bases removed from V and 6 bases from J, the gap between germline ends came to 11 bases. In germline, CDR1 is LNHDA, CDR2 SQIVND (reference sequence). CDR3 sequence: CASSILLGGEQYF. CDR3 DNA sequence: TGTGCCAGTAGTATATTACTAGGAGGCGAGCAGTACTTC.

This CDR3 is CASRFGTGVYSGANVLTF. DNA for the CDR3: TGTGCCAGCAGGTTCGGGACAGGGGTGTACTCTGGGGCCAACGTCCTGACTTTC. The chain joins TRBV2 to TRBJ2-6; TRBD1 agrees at 10 bases. J was trimmed by 0 bases and V by 6 bases; bases with no gene match: 8. This CDR3 comprises 18 residues. Germline CDR1 is SNHLY and CDR2 is FYNNEI.

V and J are TRBV15 and TRBJ1-1; D gene unclear. This CDR3 is 13 amino acids long. The V gene's germline CDR1 is LNHNV and CDR2 YYDKDF (reference sequence). Trimming cost V 0 bases and J 8 bases, with 10 bases left between them. The CDR3 here is CATSREEGFEAFF. The CDR3 nucleotides read TGTGCCACCAGCAGAGAGGAGGGTTTCGAAGCTTTCTTT.

Turning to this clone: A much more abundant neighbour one base away suggests this may be a read error. Other DNA variants within this sample encode the same CDR3. The CDR3 spells CASSLGTGPYNEQFF. The CDR3, as DNA: TGTGCCAGCAGCTTAGGGACAGGGCCCTACAATGAGCAGTTCTTC. The J gene is TRBJ2-1, the V gene TRBV7-2, with 8 bases aligning to TRBD1. From germline, CDR1 is SGHTA and CDR2 FQGNSA. V trimming: 1 base; J trimming: 2 bases; junction bases outside the gene matches: 1. The CDR3 sequence is 15 residues long.

This chain uses TRBV5-1 with TRBJ2-4, with TRBD1 matching over 11 bases. CDR3 size: 16 residues. Germline CDR1 SGHRS, CDR2 YFSETQ. V shed 4 bases, J shed 2 bases, and the junction held 5 bases outside the gene matches. The CDR3 bases are TGCGCCAGCAGCCTAGGGACAGGGGGGACCAAAAACATTCAGTACTTC. Protein sequence: CASSLGTGGTKNIQYF.

This chain connects TRBV6-1 to TRBJ1-5; unclear D gene. Germline V gene lookup returns CDR1 MNHNS and CDR2 SASEGT. This CDR3 region has 14 residues. V gave up 10 bases and J gave up 0 bases, with 13 bases separating them. The CDR3 nucleotides are TGTGCCACCGCGACCAGTAATAGCAATCAGCCCCAGCATTTT. Translation: CATATSNSNQPQHF.

CDR3 DNA sequence: TGTGCCAGCAGCCCCCAATTCCCAGTATCGCAGGAGACCCAGTACTTC. Translating it yields CASSPQFPVSQETQYF. This chain uses TRBV7-6 with TRBJ2-5, with no clear D. The CDR3 spans 16 residues. V was cut by 5 bases and J by 5 bases, with 21 bases left in between. CDR1 and CDR2 from the germline V gene are SGHVS and FNYEAQ. Full variable domain (rest looked up from reference TRBV7-6 and TRBJ2-5): GAGVSQSPRYKVTKRGQDVALRCDPISGHVSLYWYRQALGQGPEFLTYFNYEAQQDKSGLPNDRFSAERPEGSISTLTIQRTEQRDSAMYRCASSPQFPVSQETQYFGPGTRLLVL.

This CDR3 reads CATSPPGRTSGNNEQFF. The DNA of the CDR3 is TGTGCCACCAGCCCCCCGGGTAGGACTAGCGGGAACAATGAGCAGTTCTTC. The chain combines TRBV15 with TRBJ2-1; 12 bases are shared with TRBD2. CDR1 and CDR2 from the germline V gene are LNHNV and YYDKDF (reference sequence). The CDR3 loop spans 17 amino acids. V was pared by 5 bases and J by 5 bases, with 10 bases of the junction left unmatched.

The gene calls are TRBV5-1 and TRBJ1-5, with a possible D match to TRBD1 (6 bases). The germline CDR1 and CDR2 sequences are SGHRS and YFSETQ. This CDR3 contains 14 residues. The V end was cut by 4 bases, the J end by 2 bases, with 10 bases between. CDR3 DNA sequence: TGCGCCAGCAGCCCACGACAGGGCAATCAGCCCCAGCATTTT. This translates into CASSPRQGNQPQHF. Combining the CDR3 with reference TRBV5-1 and TRBJ1-5 gives the whole variable domain KAGVTQTPRYLIKTRGQQVTLSCSPISGHRSVSWYQQTPGQGLQFLFEYFSETQRNKGNFPGRFSGRQFSNSRSEMNVSTLELGDSALYLCASSPRQGNQPQHFGDGTRLSIL.

V and J are TRBV6-1 and TRBJ1-2; 9 bases align to TRBD1. The CDR3 contains 15 residues. Trimming at V came to 2 bases and at J to 9 bases, leaving 10 bases not matched to a gene. Germline CDR1 is MNHNS and CDR2 is SASEGT. The CDR3 here is CASSENFGQGLSYTF. The CDR3 DNA follows: TGTGCCAGCAGTGAAAATTTCGGACAGGGGCTGAGCTACACCTTC.

The chain combines TRBV6-5 with TRBJ1-1; no clear D. The germline CDR1 and CDR2 sequences are MNHEY and SVGAGI. V dropped 0 bases and J dropped 3 bases, with 5 bases sitting between them. The CDR3 covers 13 residues. The CDR3 is CASSYSTHTEAFF. CDR3 DNA sequence: TGTGCCAGCAGTTACTCAACCCACACTGAAGCTTTCTTT.

The chain is built from TRBV19 and TRBJ2-2, with D possibly being TRBD1 (5 bases). V was trimmed by 3 bases and J by 5 bases, leaving 13 bases between them. Germline assignment: CDR1 LNHDA and CDR2 SQIVND (reference sequence). This CDR3 region has 15 residues. CDR3 loop: CASSISAGYTGELFF. CDR3 DNA sequence: TGTGCCAGTAGTATTTCGGCAGGGTATACCGGGGAGCTGTTTTTT.

The V call is TRBV5-1, the J call TRBJ1-5; no clear D. CDR1 and CDR2 (germline): SGHRS, YFSETQ. With 1 base removed from V and 9 bases from J, the gap between germline ends came to 8 bases. This CDR3 spans 12 amino acids. The CDR3 loop is CASSLKKTPQHF. In DNA form, the CDR3 reads TGCGCCAGCAGCTTGAAAAAAACGCCCCAGCATTTT.

J is TRBJ2-7 and V is TRBV5-1, with 8 nucleotides matching TRBD1. Per germline, CDR1 SGHRS and CDR2 YFSETQ. The CDR3 runs 15 residues. J lost 7 bases, V lost 6 bases, and 15 bases had no gene match. This chain's CDR3 is CASKIGQGDLREQYF. CDR3 in DNA: TGCGCCAGCAAGATAGGACAGGGAGATTTACGGGAGCAGTACTTC.

The chain has TRBV7-2 and TRBJ1-2; D possibly corresponds to TRBD1 (6 bases). Looked up from germline, CDR1 is SGHTA and CDR2 is FQGNSA. CDR3 size: 16 residues. With 1 base removed from V and 4 bases from J, the gap between germline ends came to 16 bases. The CDR3 DNA reads as TGTGCCAGCAGCTTAGGGGGGCAGGGTCTCGGCTATGGCTACACCTTC. It yields the protein CASSLGGQGLGYGYTF.

This clone was recorded a few times. The chain has TRBV28 and TRBJ1-5; the D is unclear. V was clipped by 5 bases and J by 4 bases, with 15 bases between them. Per the germline V gene, CDR1 is MDHEN and CDR2 is SYDVKM. The CDR3 is 15 residues long. CDR3 sequence (DNA): TGTGCCAGCAGTGATGGGAGGGTTGGGAATCAGCCCCAGCATTTT. Its translation is CASSDGRVGNQPQHF.

V gene TRBV19 combines with J gene TRBJ1-4; D unclear. This CDR3 contains 16 residues. V lost 0 bases to trimming and J lost 8 bases, with 16 bases between them. Per the germline V gene, CDR1 is LNHDA and CDR2 is SQIVND (reference sequence). CDR3 DNA: TGTGCCAGTAGTATAGAGGGGTGGAGTGCCACGGAAAAACTGTTTTTT. Amino acid sequence: CASSIEGWSATEKLFF.